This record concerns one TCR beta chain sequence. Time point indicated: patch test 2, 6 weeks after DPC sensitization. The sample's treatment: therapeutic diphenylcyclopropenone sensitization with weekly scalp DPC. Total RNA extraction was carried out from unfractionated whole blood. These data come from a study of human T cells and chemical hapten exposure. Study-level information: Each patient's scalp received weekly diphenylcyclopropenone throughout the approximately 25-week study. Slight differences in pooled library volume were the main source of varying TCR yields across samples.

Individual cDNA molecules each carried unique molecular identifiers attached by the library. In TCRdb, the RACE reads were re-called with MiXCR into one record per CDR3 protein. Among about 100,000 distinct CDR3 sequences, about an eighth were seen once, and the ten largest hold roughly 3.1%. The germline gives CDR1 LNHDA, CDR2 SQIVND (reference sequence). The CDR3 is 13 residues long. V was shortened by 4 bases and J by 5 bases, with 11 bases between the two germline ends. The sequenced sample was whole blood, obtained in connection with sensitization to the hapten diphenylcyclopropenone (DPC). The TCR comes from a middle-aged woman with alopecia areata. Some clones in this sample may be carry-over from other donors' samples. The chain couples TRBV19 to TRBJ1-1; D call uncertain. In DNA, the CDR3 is TGTGCCAGTAGTAATTGGCGCGGGACTGAAGCTTTCTTT. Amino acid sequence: CASSNWRGTEAFF.